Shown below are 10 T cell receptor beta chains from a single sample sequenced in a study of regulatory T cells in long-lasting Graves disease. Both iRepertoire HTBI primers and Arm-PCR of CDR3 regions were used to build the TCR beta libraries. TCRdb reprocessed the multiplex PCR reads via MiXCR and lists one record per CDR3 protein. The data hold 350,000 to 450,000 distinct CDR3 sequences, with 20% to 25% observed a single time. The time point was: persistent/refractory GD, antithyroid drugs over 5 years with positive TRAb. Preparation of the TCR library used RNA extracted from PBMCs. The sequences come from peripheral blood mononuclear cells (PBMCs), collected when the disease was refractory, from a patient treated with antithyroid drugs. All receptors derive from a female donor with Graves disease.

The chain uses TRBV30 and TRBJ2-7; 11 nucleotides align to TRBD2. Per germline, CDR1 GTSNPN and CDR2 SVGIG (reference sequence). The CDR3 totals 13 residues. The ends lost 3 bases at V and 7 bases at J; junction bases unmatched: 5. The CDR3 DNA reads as TGTGCCTGGAGCTCTAGCGGGAGGTTGGAGCAGTACTTC. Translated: CAWSSSGRLEQYF.

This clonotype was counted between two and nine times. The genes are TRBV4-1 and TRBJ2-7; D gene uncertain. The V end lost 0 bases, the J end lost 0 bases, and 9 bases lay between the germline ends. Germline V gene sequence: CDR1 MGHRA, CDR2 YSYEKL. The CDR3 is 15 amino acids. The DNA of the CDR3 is TGCGCCAGCAGCCAAGAAGAGGCCTCCTCCTACGAGCAGTACTTC. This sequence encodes CASSQEEASSYEQYF.

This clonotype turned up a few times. The CDR3 sequence: CASSQTSGPSYEQYF. The CDR3 bases are TGTGCCAGCAGCCAGACTAGCGGGCCCTCCTACGAGCAGTACTTC. The chain carries TRBV7-9 and TRBJ2-7, with TRBD2 matching over 10 bases. The length of the CDR3 is 15 residues. Germline lookup yields CDR1 SEHNR and CDR2 FQNEAQ (reference sequence). V gave up 5 bases and J gave up 0 bases; unmatched junction bases: 4. Together with reference TRBV7-9 and TRBJ2-7, the CDR3 gives the full variable domain: DTGVSQNPRHKITKRGQNVTFRCDPISEHNRLYWYRQTLGQGPEFLTYFQNEAQLEKSRLLSDRFSAERPKGSFSTLEIQRTEQGDSAMYLCASSQTSGPSYEQYFGPGTRLTVT.

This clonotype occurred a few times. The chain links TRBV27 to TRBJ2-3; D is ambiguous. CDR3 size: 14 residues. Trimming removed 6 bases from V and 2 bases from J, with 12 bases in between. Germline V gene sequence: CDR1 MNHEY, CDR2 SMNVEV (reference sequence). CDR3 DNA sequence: TGTGCCAGCAGCCCCATTCCCCTCACAGATACGCAGTATTTT. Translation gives CASSPIPLTDTQYF.

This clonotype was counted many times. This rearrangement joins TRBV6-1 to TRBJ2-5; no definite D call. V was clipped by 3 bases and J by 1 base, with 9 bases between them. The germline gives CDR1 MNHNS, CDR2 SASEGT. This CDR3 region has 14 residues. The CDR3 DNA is TGTGCCAGCAGTGAGATCATAGGCCAAGAGACCCAGTACTTC. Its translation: CASSEIIGQETQYF.

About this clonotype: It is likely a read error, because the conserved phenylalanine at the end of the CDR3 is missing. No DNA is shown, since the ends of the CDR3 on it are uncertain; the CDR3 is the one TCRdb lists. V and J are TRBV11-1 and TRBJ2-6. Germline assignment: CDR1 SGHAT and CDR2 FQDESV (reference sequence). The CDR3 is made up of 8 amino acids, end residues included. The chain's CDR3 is CASSFNPT.

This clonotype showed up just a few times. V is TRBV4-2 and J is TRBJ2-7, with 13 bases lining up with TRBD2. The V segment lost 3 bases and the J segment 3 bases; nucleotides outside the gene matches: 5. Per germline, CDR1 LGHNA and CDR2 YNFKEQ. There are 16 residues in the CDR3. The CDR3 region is CASSQSGTSGNYEQYF. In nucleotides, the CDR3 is TGTGCCAGCAGCCAGTCCGGGACTAGCGGGAACTACGAGCAGTACTTC.

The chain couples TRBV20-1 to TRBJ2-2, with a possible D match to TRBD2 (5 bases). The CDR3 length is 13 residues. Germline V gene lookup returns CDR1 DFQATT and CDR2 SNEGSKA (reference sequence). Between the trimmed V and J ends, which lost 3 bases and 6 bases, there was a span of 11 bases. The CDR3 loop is CSARKASPGELFF. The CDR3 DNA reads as TGCAGTGCTAGGAAAGCTAGCCCCGGGGAGCTGTTTTTT.

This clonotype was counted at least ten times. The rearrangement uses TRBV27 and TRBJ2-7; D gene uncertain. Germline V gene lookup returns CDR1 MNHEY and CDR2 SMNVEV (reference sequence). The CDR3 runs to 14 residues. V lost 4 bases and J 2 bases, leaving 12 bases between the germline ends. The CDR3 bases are TGTGCCAGCAGTTCCCCGAAAAAACCCTACGAGCAGTACTTC. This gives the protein CASSSPKKPYEQYF.

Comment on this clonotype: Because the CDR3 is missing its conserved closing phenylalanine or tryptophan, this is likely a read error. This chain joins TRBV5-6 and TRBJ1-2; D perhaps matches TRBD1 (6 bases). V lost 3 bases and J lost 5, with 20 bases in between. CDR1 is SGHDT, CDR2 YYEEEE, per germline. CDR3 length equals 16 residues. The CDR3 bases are TGTGCCAGCAGCTCGTATCTAGGCAGGGGTGCATATGGCTACACCATC. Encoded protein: CASSSYLGRGAYGYTI.